Below, 29 T cell receptor beta chains from the same sample are listed, as sequenced in a study of blood T cells in healthy people across ages. Through a sample-barcoded 5' primer and a J-beta primer mix, a second PCR was run for 7 to 11 cycles. One entry per CDR3 protein, called by TCRdb with MiXCR from the 5' RACE reads. The repertoire includes 1.4 million to 1.5 million distinct CDR3 sequences, about 43% of them detected once, and 7% to 9% sits in the top ten. Specimen: blood. These TCRs come from a woman younger than 30 in good health.

The V gene is TRBV6-1, the J gene TRBJ2-7, with D possibly matching TRBD1 (6 bases). The CDR3 spans 15 residues. Trimming removed 1 base at V and 3 bases at J, with 13 bases between. The V gene's germline CDR1 is MNHNS and CDR2 SASEGT. The CDR3 sequence is CASSEEAGQLYEQYF. CDR3 sequence (DNA): TGTGCCAGCAGTGAAGAGGCAGGACAGCTCTACGAGCAGTACTTC.

The V and J genes are TRBV6-2 or TRBV6-3 and TRBJ2-1, with 9 bases identical to TRBD2. After removal of 0 bases from V and 11 bases from J, the junction contained 8 bases not matched to a gene. The CDR3 loop spans 15 amino acids. The germline V gene has CDR1 MNHEY and CDR2 SVGEGT. CDR3 nucleotides: TGTGCCAGCAGTTACTCCCGAGGTAGCGGGGGTAAGCAGTTCTTC. Translated, it gives CASSYSRGSGGKQFF.

The chain uses TRBV7-6 and TRBJ2-7; TRBD1 aligns across 9 bases. Germline values: CDR1 SGHVS, CDR2 FNYEAQ. CDR3 length: 17 amino acids. The ends lost 5 bases at V and 3 bases at J; junction bases unmatched: 14. CDR3 DNA: TGTGCCAGCAGCCCACGGTCCGAGGACAGGGGTTTCTACGAGCAGTACTTC. Its translation is CASSPRSEDRGFYEQYF.

The CDR3 here is CASSPRTTGAGTKNIQYF. Written as DNA, the CDR3 is TGTGCCAGCTCACCACGGACTACCGGGGCCGGGACCAAAAACATTCAGTACTTC. This sequence joins TRBV18 and TRBJ2-4; maybe TRBD2 (6 bases). This CDR3 is built from 18 residues. Trimming removed 1 base at V and 2 bases at J, with 18 bases between. Germline V lookup: CDR1 KGHSH, CDR2 LQKENI. The variable domain in full, completed from reference TRBV18 and TRBJ2-4, reads NAGVMQNPRHLVRRRGQEARLRCSPMKGHSHVYWYRQLPEEGLKFMVYLQKENIIDESGMPKERFSAEFPKEGPSILRIQQVVRGDSAAYFCASSPRTTGAGTKNIQYFGAGTRLSVL.

V is TRBV28 and J is TRBJ1-2, with D maybe TRBD1 (5 bases). This CDR3 spans 17 amino acids. V shed 3 bases and J shed 7 bases, with 24 bases lying between them. From germline, CDR1 is MDHEN and CDR2 SYDVKM. CDR3: CASSFAGKSQSRCGYTF. CDR3 DNA: TGTGCCAGCAGTTTTGCAGGGAAGTCACAGTCACGTTGTGGCTACACCTTC.

The chain combines TRBV21-1 with TRBJ2-1; TRBD1 is the table's D call and was not checked against the DNA. TRBV21-1 is marked as a pseudogene. The CDR3 is 16 amino acids. DNA of the CDR3: TGTGCCAGCAGCAAAGCTCCGGGACAGGGGGTGAATGAGCAGTTCTTC. This translates into CASSKAPGQGVNEQFF.

This clonotype came up a few times. The chain employs TRBV29-1 and TRBJ1-2; no definite D call. Germline CDR1 and CDR2: SQVTM and ANQGSEA. Trimming left V 0 bases short and J 3 bases short, with 11 bases between. The CDR3 sequence is 14 residues long. The CDR3 sequence is CSVEDPREDYGYTF. The CDR3 region has the DNA TGCAGCGTTGAAGATCCGCGTGAAGACTATGGCTACACCTTC.

The genes are TRBV6-5 and TRBJ1-6, with TRBD1 matching over 9 bases. J was trimmed by 9 bases and V by 6 bases; bases with no gene match: 3. CDR3 length: 13 residues. CDR1 MNHEY and CDR2 SVGAGI come from the germline V gene. CDR3 residues: CASRGQGFSPLHF. Written as DNA, the CDR3 is TGTGCCAGCAGGGGACAGGGATTTTCACCCCTCCACTTT.

The V call is TRBV12-3 or TRBV12-4, the J call TRBJ2-1; D is possibly TRBD1 (6 bases). The CDR3 sequence is 15 residues long. The V gene lost 7 bases and the J gene lost 5 bases, with 18 bases spanning the gap. The CDR3 spells CASNLQRTAHNEQFF. The CDR3 DNA sequence: TGTGCCAGCAATCTACAACGGACAGCACACAATGAGCAGTTCTTC.

In its sample, this clonotype was seen a few times. The rearrangement links TRBV4-2 to TRBJ1-2; D not resolved. The CDR3 contains 14 residues. Trimming removed 1 base from V and 2 bases from J, with 8 bases in between. CDR1 is LGHNA and CDR2 is YNFKEQ in the germline V gene. CDR3 nucleotides: TGTGCCAGCAGCCAAGTAAGGGAGAACTATGGCTACACCTTC. This codes for CASSQVRENYGYTF.

The V and J genes are TRBV3-1 and TRBJ1-2; no clear D. Per germline, CDR1 LGHDT and CDR2 YNNKEL (reference sequence). Trimming removed 0 bases from V and 7 bases from J, with 9 bases in between. CDR3 length: 13 residues. CDR3 coding DNA: TGTGCCAGCAGCCAAGATCGCTCGAGTGGCTACACCTTC. Amino acids: CASSQDRSSGYTF.

J is TRBJ2-7 and V is TRBV2; D possibly corresponds to TRBD1 (5 bases). The J call may not be correct, given that the DNA end is closer to TRBJ2-5. Germline V CDR1 and CDR2: SNHLY, FYNNEI. The CDR3 is 12 amino acids. The CDR3 nucleotides read TGTGCCAGCAAGGTGGGGCAGGAGACCCAGTACTTC. It encodes CASKVGQETQYF.

This clonotype was recorded a few times. The V and J genes are TRBV6-1 and TRBJ2-7; tentative D call: TRBD2 (6 bases). Germline CDR1 and CDR2: MNHNS and SASEGT. Trimming shortened V by 4 bases and J by 1 base, and 11 bases separated the two germline ends. This CDR3 spans 14 amino acids. CDR3 in DNA: TGTGCCAGCAGTGGACTAGGGATGTCCTACGAGCAGTACTTC. It yields the protein CASSGLGMSYEQYF.

The rearrangement links TRBV7-3 to TRBJ2-1; either TRBD1 or TRBD2 may fit D (7 bases each). Trimming removed 5 bases at V and 7 bases at J, with 24 bases between. The CDR3 extends over 17 amino acids. The germline V gene has CDR1 SGHTA and CDR2 FQGTGA. The CDR3 DNA follows: TGTGCCAGCAGCGAAGAGCCAGGGGGGGCCTTTAAGAATGAGCAGTTCTTC. Its translation: CASSEEPGGAFKNEQFF.

J is TRBJ2-1 and V is TRBV20-1, with 10 bases identical to TRBD2. Trimming at V came to 6 bases and at J to 4 bases, leaving 9 bases not matched to a gene. Germline assignment: CDR1 DFQATT and CDR2 SNEGSKA (reference sequence). The CDR3 is 15 amino acids. CDR3 sequence (DNA): TGCAGTGCCCCTGGACTAGCGGATTCTTACAATGAGCAGTTCTTC. Translation gives CSAPGLADSYNEQFF.

The chain couples TRBV27 to TRBJ1-2; tentatively, D is TRBD1 (5 bases). This CDR3 region has 14 residues. Germline V gene lookup returns CDR1 MNHEY and CDR2 SMNVEV (reference sequence). V was shortened by 4 bases and J by 4 bases, with 13 bases between the two germline ends. DNA for the CDR3: TGTGCCAGCAGTTCGGGGGGGGGATTCTATGGCTACACCTTC. Translating it yields CASSSGGGFYGYTF.

A word on this clonotype: Mismatch with germline at one junction end may stem from a read error. This chain links TRBV5-1 with TRBJ2-7, with D maybe TRBD2 (5 bases). The CDR3 runs to 14 residues. Germline V gene data show CDR1 as SGHRS and CDR2 as YFSETQ. Here the CDR3 reads CAISPAPKTGEQYF. The CDR3 nucleotides read TGCGCCATCAGCCCTGCTCCAAAGACGGGGGAGCAGTACTTC.

This clonotype has only a few counts. V usage is TRBV24-1 and J usage is TRBJ2-5; D is tentatively TRBD1 or TRBD2 (6 bases each). Trimming pared 3 bases from V and 2 bases from J, leaving 15 bases between. This CDR3 is built from 16 residues. The V gene's germline CDR1 is KGHDR and CDR2 SFDVKD. Here the CDR3 DNA reads TGTGCCACCAGTGATCCGGACGGAGGGGGTCAAGAGACCCAGTACTTC. Protein: CATSDPDGGGQETQYF.

The CDR3 DNA reads TGCAGCGTTGGGGGACGGCGGAACACTGAAGCTTTCTTT. Amino acids: CSVGGRRNTEAFF. The chain combines TRBV29-1 with TRBJ1-1; the D gene is possibly TRBD1 (5 bases). Trimming removed 4 bases at V and 1 base at J, with 10 bases between. Looked up from germline, CDR1 is SQVTM and CDR2 is ANQGSEA. The CDR3 has 13 residues.

J is TRBJ2-1 and V is TRBV3-1; no reliable D call. CDR3 length equals 13 residues. Between the trimmed V and J ends, which lost 0 bases and 9 bases, there was a span of 9 bases. Germline V gene lookup returns CDR1 LGHDT and CDR2 YNNKEL (reference sequence). The CDR3 coding sequence is TGTGCCAGCAGCCAAGATCCTACGACTGAGCAGTTCTTC. Its translation: CASSQDPTTEQFF.

This clonotype showed up just a few times. This chain uses TRBV5-6 with TRBJ2-5, with 9 bases aligning to TRBD2. This CDR3 is built from 14 residues. CDR1 and CDR2 (germline): SGHDT, YYEEEE. V shed 4 bases and J 5 bases; nucleotides not matched to a gene: 6. Here the CDR3 DNA reads TGTGCCAGCAGCGGGGGACTAGCAGTCGAGACCCAGTACTTC. Translating gives CASSGGLAVETQYF.

This clonotype has just one count. Its ends do not fully match the called genes, so a read error is possible. The chain carries TRBV5-1 and TRBJ2-1; a possible D gene is TRBD1 (5 bases). The CDR3 sequence is 13 residues long. Germline values: CDR1 SGHRS, CDR2 YFSETQ. The CDR3 coding sequence is TGCGCCAGCAGCTTGGCGCAGGGCTATGAGCAGTTATTC. This translates into CASSLAQGYEQLF.

The chain joins TRBV5-1 to TRBJ2-7; D is undetermined. Per germline, CDR1 SGHRS and CDR2 YFSETQ. The CDR3 loop spans 14 amino acids. Trimming left V 0 bases short and J 7 bases short, with 14 bases between. The CDR3 is CASSLANSYNEQYF. The DNA of the CDR3 is TGCGCCAGCAGCTTGGCGAACTCCTACAATGAGCAGTACTTC.

This chain links TRBV27 with TRBJ2-1; 9 bases map to TRBD2. The DNA end is a closer match to TRBJ2-7, so the J assignment may be wrong. The CDR3 runs to 16 residues. CDR1 MNHEY and CDR2 SMNVEV come from the germline V gene (reference sequence). The CDR3 sequence is CASSLVRSGGGGEQYF. The CDR3 DNA reads as TGTGCCAGCAGTTTAGTCCGTAGCGGGGGTGGTGGTGAGCAGTACTTC.

V and J are TRBV6-2 or TRBV6-3 and TRBJ2-7, with 7 bases lining up with TRBD1. The CDR3 length is 17 residues. The V segment lost 0 bases and the J segment 3 bases; nucleotides outside the gene matches: 11. Germline V lookup: CDR1 MNHEY, CDR2 SVGEGT. The CDR3 DNA sequence: TGTGCCAGCAGTTACTCTCTGACAGGGTGGGAGATCTACGAGCAGTACTTC. This gives the protein CASSYSLTGWEIYEQYF.

The rearrangement uses TRBV18 and TRBJ2-2; TRBD2 matches 11 bases. This CDR3 has 18 amino acids. The V and J ends lost 3 bases and 0 bases, in that order; junction bases with no gene match: 6. The germline V gene encodes CDR1 KGHSH and CDR2 LQKENI. The CDR3 loop reads CASSPRSGGASNTGELFF. The CDR3 DNA sequence: TGTGCCAGCTCACCCCGTAGCGGGGGGGCCTCGAACACCGGGGAGCTGTTTTTT.

This clonotype was seen a single time. This rearrangement joins TRBV20-1 to TRBJ2-1; D is tentatively TRBD1 or TRBD2 (5 bases each). This CDR3 contains 15 residues. Germline V gene lookup returns CDR1 DFQATT and CDR2 SNEGSKA (reference sequence). Trimming removed 2 bases from V and 3 bases from J, with 14 bases in between. DNA for the CDR3: TGCAGTGCTAGAATCGTACAGGCGGGCTACAATGAGCAGTTCTTC. It is translated as CSARIVQAGYNEQFF.

J is TRBJ2-7 and V is TRBV25-1; perhaps TRBD2 as D (6 bases). Germline CDR1 MGHDK, CDR2 SYGVNS. The CDR3 spans 17 residues. The germline V and J ends were trimmed by 10 bases and 5 bases, with 30 bases remaining between them. In DNA form, the CDR3 reads TGTGCCACCCAGAGGGTAGTGGGAGGTAACCGGTTAGACGAGCAGTACTTC. This codes for CATQRVVGGNRLDEQYF.

This clonotype has a single count. The chain employs TRBV5-1 and TRBJ2-4, with TRBD2 matching 11 bases. The tail of the sequence fits TRBJ2-5 better, so the J call may be wrong. The CDR3 runs 17 residues. CDR1 SGHRS and CDR2 YFSETQ come from the germline V gene. The DNA of the CDR3 is TGCGCCAGCAGCCCCGGGACTAGCGGATTGATCCAAGAGACCCAGTACTTC. Translating gives CASSPGTSGLIQETQYF.